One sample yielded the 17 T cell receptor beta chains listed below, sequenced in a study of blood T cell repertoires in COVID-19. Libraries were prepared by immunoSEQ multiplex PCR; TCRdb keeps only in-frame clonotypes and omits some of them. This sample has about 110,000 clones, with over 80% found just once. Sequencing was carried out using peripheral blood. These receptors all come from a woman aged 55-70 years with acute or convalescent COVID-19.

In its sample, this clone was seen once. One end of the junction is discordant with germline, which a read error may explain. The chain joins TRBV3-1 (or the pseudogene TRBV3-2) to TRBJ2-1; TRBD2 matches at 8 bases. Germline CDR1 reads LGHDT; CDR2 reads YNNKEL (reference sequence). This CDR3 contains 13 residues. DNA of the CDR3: TGTGCCAGCAGCCAAGATAGGACGGGAGGGCCGGTCTTC. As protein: CASSQDRTGGPVF.

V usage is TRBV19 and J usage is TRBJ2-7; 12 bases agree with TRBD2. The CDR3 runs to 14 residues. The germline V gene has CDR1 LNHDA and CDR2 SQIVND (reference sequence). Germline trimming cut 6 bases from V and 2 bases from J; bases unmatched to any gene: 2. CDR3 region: CASRLAGGTYEQYF. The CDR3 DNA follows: TGTGCCAGTAGGCTAGCGGGAGGGACCTACGAGCAGTACTTC. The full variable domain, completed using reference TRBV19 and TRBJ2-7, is DGGITQSPKYLFRKEGQNVTLSCEQNLNHDAMYWYRQDPGQGLRLIYYSQIVNDFQKGDIAEGYSVSREKKESFPLTVTSAQKNPTAFYLCASRLAGGTYEQYFGPGTRLTVT.

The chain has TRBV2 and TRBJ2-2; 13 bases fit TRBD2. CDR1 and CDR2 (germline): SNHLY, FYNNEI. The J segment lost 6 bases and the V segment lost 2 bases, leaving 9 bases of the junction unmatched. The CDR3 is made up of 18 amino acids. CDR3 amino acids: CASSEPGLAGIEAGELFF. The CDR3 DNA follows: TGTGCCAGCAGTGAACCGGGACTAGCGGGGATTGAGGCCGGGGAGCTGTTTTTT. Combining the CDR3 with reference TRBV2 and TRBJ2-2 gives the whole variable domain EPEVTQTPSHQVTQMGQEVILRCVPISNHLYFYWYRQILGQKVEFLVSFYNNEISEKSEIFDDQFSVERPDGSNFTLKIRSTKLEDSAMYFCASSEPGLAGIEAGELFFGEGSRLTVL.

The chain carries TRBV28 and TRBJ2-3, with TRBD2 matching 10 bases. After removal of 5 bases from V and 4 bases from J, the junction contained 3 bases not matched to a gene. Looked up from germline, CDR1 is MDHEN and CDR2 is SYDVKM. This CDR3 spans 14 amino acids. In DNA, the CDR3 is TGTGCCAGCAGTGGTAGCGGGAGGCCAGATACGCAGTATTTT. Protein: CASSGSGRPDTQYF.

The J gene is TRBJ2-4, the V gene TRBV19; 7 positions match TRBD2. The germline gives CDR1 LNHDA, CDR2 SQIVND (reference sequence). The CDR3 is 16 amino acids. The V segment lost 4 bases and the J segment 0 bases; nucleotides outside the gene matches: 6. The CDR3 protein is CASSSGGGLAKNIQYF. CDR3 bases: TGTGCCAGTAGTAGCGGCGGGGGACTAGCCAAAAACATTCAGTACTTC. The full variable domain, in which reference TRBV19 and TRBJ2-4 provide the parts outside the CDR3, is DGGITQSPKYLFRKEGQNVTLSCEQNLNHDAMYWYRQDPGQGLRLIYYSQIVNDFQKGDIAEGYSVSREKKESFPLTVTSAQKNPTAFYLCASSSGGGLAKNIQYFGAGTRLSVL.

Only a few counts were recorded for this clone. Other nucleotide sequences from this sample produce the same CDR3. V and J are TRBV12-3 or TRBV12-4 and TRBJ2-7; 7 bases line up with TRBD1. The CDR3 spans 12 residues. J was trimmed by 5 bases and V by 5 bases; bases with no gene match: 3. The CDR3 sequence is CASSPGQNEQYF. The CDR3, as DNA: TGTGCCAGCAGTCCGGGACAGAACGAGCAGTACTTC.

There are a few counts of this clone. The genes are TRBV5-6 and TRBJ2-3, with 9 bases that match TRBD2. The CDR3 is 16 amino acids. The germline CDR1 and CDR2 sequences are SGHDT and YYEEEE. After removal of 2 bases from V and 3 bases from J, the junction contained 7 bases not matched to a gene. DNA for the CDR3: TGTGCCAGCAGCTTCCTAGGTAGCGGGGGAACAGATACGCAGTATTTT. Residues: CASSFLGSGGTDTQYF.

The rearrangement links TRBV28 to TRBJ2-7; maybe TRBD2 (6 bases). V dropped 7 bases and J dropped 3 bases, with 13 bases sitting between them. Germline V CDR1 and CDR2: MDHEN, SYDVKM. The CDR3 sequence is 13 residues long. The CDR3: CASTPRGGYEQYF. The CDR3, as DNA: TGTGCCAGCACCCCCCGGGGAGGCTACGAGCAGTACTTC.

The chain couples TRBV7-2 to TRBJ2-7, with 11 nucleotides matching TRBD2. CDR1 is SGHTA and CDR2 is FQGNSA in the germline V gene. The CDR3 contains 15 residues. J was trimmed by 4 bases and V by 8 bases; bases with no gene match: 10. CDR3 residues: CASGIAGGPSYEQYF. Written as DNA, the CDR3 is TGTGCCAGCGGTATAGCGGGAGGGCCTTCGTACGAGCAGTACTTC.

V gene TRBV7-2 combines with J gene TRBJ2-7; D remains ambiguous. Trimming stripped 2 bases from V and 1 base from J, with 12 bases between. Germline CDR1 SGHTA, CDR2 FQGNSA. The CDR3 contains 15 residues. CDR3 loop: CASSLRLGASYEQYF. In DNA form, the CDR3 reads TGTGCCAGCAGCTTAAGATTAGGAGCGTCCTACGAGCAGTACTTC.

In DNA, the CDR3 is TGCGCCAGCAGCTTGGACAAGTTGCAGTATTTT. Translating gives CASSLDKLQYF. This chain links TRBV5-1 with TRBJ2-3; D is unresolved. The CDR3 is made up of 11 amino acids. Germline V CDR1 and CDR2: SGHRS, YFSETQ. V dropped 0 bases and J dropped 11 bases, with 7 bases sitting between them.

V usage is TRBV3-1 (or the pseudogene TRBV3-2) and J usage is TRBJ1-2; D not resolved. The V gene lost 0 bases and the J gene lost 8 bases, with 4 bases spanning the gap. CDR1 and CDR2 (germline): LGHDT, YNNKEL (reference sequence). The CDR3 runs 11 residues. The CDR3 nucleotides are TGTGCCAGCAGCCAAGAGAGGGGCTACACCTTC. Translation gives CASSQERGYTF.

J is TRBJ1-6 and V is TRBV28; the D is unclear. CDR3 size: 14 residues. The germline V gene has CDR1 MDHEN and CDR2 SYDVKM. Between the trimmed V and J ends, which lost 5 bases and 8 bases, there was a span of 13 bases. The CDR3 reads CASSPRGIYSPLHF. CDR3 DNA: TGTGCCAGCAGTCCCCGAGGTATCTATTCACCCCTCCACTTT.

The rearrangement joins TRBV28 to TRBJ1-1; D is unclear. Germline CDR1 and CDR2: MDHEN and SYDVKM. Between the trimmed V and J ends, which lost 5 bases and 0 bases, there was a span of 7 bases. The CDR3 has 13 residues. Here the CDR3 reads CASSPELNTEAFF. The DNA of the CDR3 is TGTGCCAGCAGTCCGGAGTTGAACACTGAAGCTTTCTTT.

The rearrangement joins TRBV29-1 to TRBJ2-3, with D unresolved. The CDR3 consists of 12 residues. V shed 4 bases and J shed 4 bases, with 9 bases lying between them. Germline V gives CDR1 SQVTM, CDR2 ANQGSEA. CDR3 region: CSVVVSPDTQYF. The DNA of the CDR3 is TGCAGCGTTGTTGTCAGTCCAGATACGCAGTATTTT.

The CDR3 nucleotides are TGTGCCAGTAGTGGCAGACAGGGTTTGGATGGCTACACCTTC. This sequence encodes CASSGRQGLDGYTF. This sequence joins TRBV19 and TRBJ1-2; 7 bases align to TRBD1. CDR3 length equals 14 residues. Germline CDR1 reads LNHDA; CDR2 reads SQIVND (reference sequence). With 5 bases clipped from V and 6 bases from J, the junction kept 9 bases outside the gene matches.

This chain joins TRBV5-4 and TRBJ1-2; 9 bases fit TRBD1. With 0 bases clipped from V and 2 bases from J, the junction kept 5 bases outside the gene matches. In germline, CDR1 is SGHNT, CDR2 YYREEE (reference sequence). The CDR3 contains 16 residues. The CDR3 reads CASSLAPGQGNYGYTF. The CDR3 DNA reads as TGTGCCAGCAGCTTGGCCCCGGGACAGGGAAACTATGGCTACACCTTC.